This T cell receptor beta chain comes out of a study of CXCR3-negative and CXCR3-positive naive CD8 T cells (dated by TCRdb to the late 2010s). Study-level background: In total, some 150 million TRB reads were obtained, corresponding to roughly 1.5 +/- 0.3 million reads per library. Diversity and physicochemical repertoire analyses covered roughly ten donors pooled from two independent experiments. The TRBV-TRBJ cluster analysis covered naive subsets from 5 or 6 donors and memory cells from 3 donors. Results and caveats for the whole study, not just this receptor: CXCR3 expression partially decreased after cryopreservation, so most assays used freshly isolated PBMCs. Naive CXCR3-negative and CXCR3-positive cells from the same donor showed similar TRBV-TRBJ usage, whereas memory cells showed distinct patterns. TRB CDR3s from CXCR3-positive naive cells showed higher hydrophobicity (lower Kidera factor 4), lower energy, and higher strength and volume indices than CXCR3-negative naive cells. Both naive subsets had comparably high repertoire diversity, while memory CD8+ T cells had much lower repertoire diversity. Surface CD5, linked to self-reactivity in mice, was comparable between naive subsets; TCR interaction strength was therefore also inferred from TRB CDR3 physicochemical properties.

About this clonotype itself: Its recognized antigen is unknown.

Including cysteine and phenylalanine, the CDR3 has 16 amino acids. The DNA sequence is not available. TCRdb names NextSeq 550 as the instrument used. The Human TCR Profiling Kit (MiLaboratory) was used to prepare UMI-labeled 5' RACE TRB cDNA libraries. cDNA synthesis used the entire amount of extracted RNA, and PCR amplification then used the entire amount of cDNA produced. Libraries were prepared in parallel using an identical number of PCR cycles. The source study handled its data this way. About 53,000 +/- 9,400 unique UMI-labeled TRB cDNA molecules per library were extracted with MIGEC and MiXCR, with at least two reads per UMI required. On average, each library contained approximately 40,000 +/- 10,000 functional in-frame TRB CDR3 nucleotide clonotypes without stop codons. Diversity metrics, including normalized Shannon-Wiener and Chao1, were computed in VDJtools after downsampling to 5000 UMI-labeled TRB molecules per sample. Clonotype-size-weighted physicochemical properties of the central five CDR3 residues (interaction energy, strength, volume and Kidera factor 4) were computed in VDJtools. TCRdb reprocessed the raw reads; every CDR3 protein sequence is a single record, and DNA is not supplied. What appears here as the V and J calls and clone size reflects TCRdb's work, not the paper's. This sample's records show approximately 48,000 distinct CDR3 sequences. Of the sample, around 0.5% falls within the top ten clones.

For every CD8+ T cell subset, 250,000 to 300,000 cells were flow-sorted straight into RLT lysis buffer, and each subset was sorted in triplicate. Naive CD8+ T cells were defined stringently as CD45RO-CCR7+CD27+CD95- to exclude memory contaminants. Standard density gradient centrifugation was used to isolate peripheral blood mononuclear cells from buffy coats. A FACSAria III was used to flow-sort naive CD8+ T cells into CXCR3-negative and CXCR3-positive populations. Total RNA was extracted from sorted cells using an RNeasy Mini Kit. Specimen: naive CXCR3+ CD8+ T cells from blood. The sample's cell subset or site label is to be understood as: CD45RO-CCR7+CD27+CD95- naive CD8+ T cells expressing CXCR3 (TNR3+). The clonotype originates from a human donor in good health. Some clones in this sample may be carry-over from other donors' samples. The chain employs TRBV21-1 and TRBJ2-1; TCRdb's D call of TRBD2 is untestable without DNA. TRBV21-1 has pseudogene status. The CDR3 in this case is CASSKRRLAGRDEQFF.